The clone carrying this T cell receptor (beta chain) was recorded only once. The antigen is not known. CDR3 length: 15 residues. Germline V gene sequence: CDR1 SNHLY, CDR2 FYNNEI. Trimming at V came to 7 bases and at J to 0 bases, leaving 9 bases not matched to a gene. The data belong to a study of cytomegalovirus exposure and HLA in healthy donors. Study-level findings and limits: Rare TCR sequences dominated, though some public TCRs recurred in many donors.

The PCR ran on 60 Vbeta and 13 Jbeta primers. Repertoires were generated with immunoSEQ multiplex PCR, while TCRdb's copy carries only in-frame clones and drops some. The sample includes 90,000 to 110,000 clones, 83% of them seen just once. The V gene is TRBV2, the J gene TRBJ2-7; 7 positions match TRBD1. The source of this sequence is a young man in good health and CMV-seronegative. What was sequenced was PBMCs. The CDR3 bases are TGTGCCAGCACACTGACAGGGCCCAGCTCCTACGAGCAGTACTTC. The encoded protein is CASTLTGPSSYEQYF.